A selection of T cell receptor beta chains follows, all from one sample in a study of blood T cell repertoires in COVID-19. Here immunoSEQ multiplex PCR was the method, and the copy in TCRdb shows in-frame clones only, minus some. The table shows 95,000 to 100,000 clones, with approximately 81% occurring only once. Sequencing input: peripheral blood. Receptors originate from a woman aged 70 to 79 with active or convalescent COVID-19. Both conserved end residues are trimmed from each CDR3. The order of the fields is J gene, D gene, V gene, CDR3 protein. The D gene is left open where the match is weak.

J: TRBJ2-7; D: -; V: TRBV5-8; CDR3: ASSLTRAAYEQY
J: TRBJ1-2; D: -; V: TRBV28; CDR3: ASSRSDSYGYT
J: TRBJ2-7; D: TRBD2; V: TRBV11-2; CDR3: ASSLGTSNEQY
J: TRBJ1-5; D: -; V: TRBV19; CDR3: ASSSRRGGNQPQH
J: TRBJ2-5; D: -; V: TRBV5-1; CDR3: ASSPTGTQETQY
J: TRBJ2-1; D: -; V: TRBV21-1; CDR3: ASSKGGAHNEQF
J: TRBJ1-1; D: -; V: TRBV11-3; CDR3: ASSKPRGVIAEAF
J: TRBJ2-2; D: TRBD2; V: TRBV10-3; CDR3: AVGLAVNTGELF
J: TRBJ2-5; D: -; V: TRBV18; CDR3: ASSPRATQETQY
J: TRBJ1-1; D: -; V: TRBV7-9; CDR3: ASSLEGGGTEAF
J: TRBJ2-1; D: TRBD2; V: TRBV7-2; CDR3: ASSKGLVNEQF
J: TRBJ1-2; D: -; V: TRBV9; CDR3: ASRVRWFTYYGYT
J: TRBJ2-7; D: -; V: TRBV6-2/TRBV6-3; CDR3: ASSLGTHNYEQY
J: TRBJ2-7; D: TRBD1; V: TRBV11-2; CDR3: ASSGRTGAGGEQY
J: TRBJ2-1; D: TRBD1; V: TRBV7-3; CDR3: ASSLTGGMDNEQF
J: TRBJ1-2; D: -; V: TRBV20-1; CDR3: SASPAGSNYGYT
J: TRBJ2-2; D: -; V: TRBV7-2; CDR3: ASSSRDAGELF
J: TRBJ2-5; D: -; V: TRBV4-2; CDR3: ASSQSLGYQETQY
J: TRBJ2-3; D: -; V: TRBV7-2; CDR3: ASSISGTSTDTQY
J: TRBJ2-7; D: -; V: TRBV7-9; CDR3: ASSPPLGRSYEQY
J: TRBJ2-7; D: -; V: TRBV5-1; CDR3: ASSLNSGRGYEQY
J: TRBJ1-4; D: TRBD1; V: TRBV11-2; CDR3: ASSLGDSATNEKLF